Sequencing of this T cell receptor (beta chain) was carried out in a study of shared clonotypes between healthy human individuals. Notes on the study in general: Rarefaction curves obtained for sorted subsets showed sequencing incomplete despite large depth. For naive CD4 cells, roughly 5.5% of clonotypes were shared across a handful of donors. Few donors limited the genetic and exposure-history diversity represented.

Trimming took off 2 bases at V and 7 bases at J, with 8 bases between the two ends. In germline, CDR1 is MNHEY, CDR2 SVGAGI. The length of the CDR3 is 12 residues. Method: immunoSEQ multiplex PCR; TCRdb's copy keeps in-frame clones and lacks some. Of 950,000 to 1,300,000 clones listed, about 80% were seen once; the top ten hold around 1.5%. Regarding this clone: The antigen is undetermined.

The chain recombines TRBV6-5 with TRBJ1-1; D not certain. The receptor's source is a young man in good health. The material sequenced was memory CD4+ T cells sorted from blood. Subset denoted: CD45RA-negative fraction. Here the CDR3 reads CASSYRRGEAFF. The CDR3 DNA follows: TGTGCCAGCAGTTACAGACGAGGTGAAGCTTTCTTT.